This T cell receptor beta chain was identified during a study of cytomegalovirus exposure and HLA in healthy donors. General study results and limits: When a later analysis compared HLA-associated TCR beta chains with equally common others, the HLA-associated chains turned out to be more clonally expanded and to have lower generation probabilities.

The PCR ran on 60 Vbeta and 13 Jbeta primers. Produced via immunoSEQ multiplex PCR; TCRdb's table is partial and in-frame only. In the table there are about 270,000 clones, under 80% of which are singletons. About this clone: Its antigen is not identified.

Losses at the gene ends were 6 bases for V and 4 bases for J; bases not matched to a gene: 3. The CDR3 is 13 residues long. Germline V gene lookup returns CDR1 MNHNS and CDR2 SASEGT. This TCR derives from a female donor in good health and CMV-seronegative. The chain recombines TRBV6-1 with TRBJ1-2; 9 bases fit TRBD1. The sample consisted of PBMCs. The CDR3 reads CASSGQGTYGYTF. The DNA for the CDR3 is TGTGCCAGCAGCGGACAGGGGACCTATGGCTACACCTTC.